Given below is one TCR beta chain in context. Its specificity is unknown. These data are taken from a study of T cell responses to AZD1222 COVID-19 vaccine. Findings and limits, study-wide: At baseline, just five to seven AZD1222 recipients tested seropositive. White British donors predominated, females outnumbered males, and clonal diversity was possibly underestimated.

The CDR3 length is 13 residues. V was trimmed by 6 bases and J by 4 bases, leaving 10 bases between them. Repertoires were generated with immunoSEQ multiplex PCR, while TCRdb's copy carries only in-frame clones and drops some. The sample holds about 120,000 clones, about 90% seen once. The chain couples TRBV12-3 or TRBV12-4 to TRBJ1-3; D is unclear. The receptor comes from an adult in good health. This material consisted of peripheral blood, taken on day 0 of AZD1222 vaccination. CDR3 sequence (DNA): TGTGCCAGCAGCGTCCTTGGGGGAAACACCATATATTTT. Encoded protein: CASSVLGGNTIYF.